The 21 T cell receptor beta chains in this list originate from one sample, sequenced in a study of a mutant IDH1 vaccine in newly diagnosed glioma (dated by TCRdb to about 2021). Preparation of the library involved the immunoSEQ multiplex PCR assay. TCRdb stores this immuneACCESS table with in-frame sequences only. Part of the clones is absent; in the studies checked, under half of the shortfall reflects unresolved V genes, and no reason is known for the rest. Counted in this sample were roughly 86,000 clones; around nine tenths of them appeared once. Over 0.6% of the sample belongs to the ten largest clones. What this sample's time point label stands for: week 47, end of study. Each vaccine dose, consisting of 300 ug of a 20-mer mutant IDH1 peptide in Montanide, was administered subcutaneously with topical imiquimod. No antigen is known for these receptors. The input for sequencing was PBMCs, taken from a glioma patient whose treatment included an IDH1 peptide vaccine. These receptors originate from a woman aged 50 to 60 with glioma.

The rearrangement joins TRBV4-1 to TRBJ2-1, with unresolved D. This CDR3 is 13 amino acids long. Trimming stripped 3 bases from V and 11 bases from J, with 14 bases between. Germline loops: CDR1 MGHRA, CDR2 YSYEKL. The CDR3 coding sequence is TGCGCCAGCAGCCATTTAGCCTACCAACAGCAGTTCTTC. Protein sequence: CASSHLAYQQQFF.

This sequence joins TRBV5-1 and TRBJ1-6; D is ambiguous. Per germline, CDR1 SGHRS and CDR2 YFSETQ. The CDR3 covers 16 residues. V lost 0 bases, J lost 0 bases, and 7 bases lay in between. The CDR3 coding sequence is TGCGCCAGCAGCTTGGCTTACAGCTCCTATAATTCACCCCTCCACTTT. It codes for CASSLAYSSYNSPLHF.

This chain uses TRBV5-6 with TRBJ1-4; the match to TRBD1 covers 7 bases. The CDR3 is 14 residues long. V lost 2 bases, J lost 8 bases, and 6 bases stayed unmatched. Germline CDR1 SGHDT, CDR2 YYEEEE. The CDR3 reads CASSFDRVGEKLFF. CDR3 nucleotide sequence: TGTGCCAGCAGCTTCGACAGGGTGGGGGAAAAACTGTTTTTT.

In this sample, this clone turned up once. The chain couples TRBV5-8 to TRBJ2-7; no definite D call. The CDR3 spans 12 residues. With 1 base removed from V and 2 bases from J, the gap between germline ends came to 4 bases. From germline, CDR1 is SGHTS and CDR2 YDEGEE. The CDR3 spells CASSLTPYEQYF. The CDR3 DNA reads TGTGCCAGCAGCTTGACCCCCTACGAGCAGTACTTC.

The chain has TRBV12-5 and TRBJ2-1, with D possibly being TRBD1 (6 bases). Trimming took off 7 bases at V and 4 bases at J, with 14 bases between the two ends. This CDR3 region has 14 residues. CDR1 and CDR2 (germline): LGHNT, FRNRAP. In DNA, the CDR3 is TGTGCTAGTGCTCCGGGACAAATGTACAATGAGCAGTTCTTC. Amino acids: CASAPGQMYNEQFF.

This chain connects TRBV19 to TRBJ2-7, with 12 nucleotides matching TRBD2. Germline values: CDR1 LNHDA, CDR2 SQIVND (reference sequence). The V gene end was trimmed by 3 bases and the J gene end by 2 bases; junction bases not matched to a gene: 8. The CDR3 is made up of 17 amino acids. CDR3 amino acids: CASSMTSGSSPPYEQYF. The CDR3, as DNA: TGTGCCAGTAGTATGACTAGCGGGAGTTCGCCCCCCTACGAGCAGTACTTC.

V is TRBV6-4 and J is TRBJ2-5; 8 bases are a match to TRBD1. V trimming: 6 bases; J trimming: 5 bases; junction bases outside the gene matches: 8. Germline CDR1 MRHNA, CDR2 SNTAGT. The CDR3 spans 14 residues. CDR3 sequence: CASRPDRGAETQYF. The CDR3 coding sequence is TGTGCCAGCAGGCCAGACAGGGGTGCGGAGACCCAGTACTTC.

The genes are TRBV10-3 and TRBJ1-2; the D gene is possibly TRBD1 (6 bases). The V gene's germline CDR1 is ENHRY and CDR2 SYGVKD. The CDR3 consists of 14 residues. V lost 4 bases to trimming and J lost 8 bases, with 17 bases between them. The CDR3 sequence: CAISALTGSEGYTF. CDR3 coding DNA: TGTGCCATCAGTGCGTTAACAGGGTCTGAGGGCTACACCTTC.

In the case of this clone: Other DNA variants within this sample encode the same CDR3. V is TRBV7-3 and J is TRBJ2-7, with TRBD2 matching 9 bases. Germline V CDR1 and CDR2: SGHTA, FQGTGA. This CDR3 is 14 amino acids long. Trimming cost V 2 bases and J 4 bases; bases outside gene matches: 3. The CDR3 spells CASSLAGGPYEQYF. In DNA, the CDR3 is TGTGCCAGCAGCTTAGCGGGAGGGCCGTACGAGCAGTACTTC.

The chain is built from TRBV2 and TRBJ2-1; 9 bases fit TRBD2. CDR1 and CDR2 (germline): SNHLY, FYNNEI. V dropped 3 bases and J dropped 3; count of bases not matched to a gene: 12. This CDR3 contains 18 residues. The CDR3, as DNA: TGTGCCAGCAGTGAGTGGGCTAGCGGGACTTTCCTCTACAATGAGCAGTTCTTC. This gives the protein CASSEWASGTFLYNEQFF.

The V gene is TRBV19, the J gene TRBJ1-5; 7 bases map to TRBD1. From germline, CDR1 is LNHDA and CDR2 SQIVND (reference sequence). V was clipped by 1 base and J by 8 bases; unmatched bases: 8. CDR3 length: 15 amino acids. The CDR3 DNA follows: TGTGCCAGTAGTATAGGAACAGGGGTCCTAGAGCCCCAGCATTTT. Its translation: CASSIGTGVLEPQHF.

The chain recombines TRBV7-9 with TRBJ2-5; D ambiguous. CDR3 size: 16 residues. The germline gives CDR1 SEHNR, CDR2 FQNEAQ (reference sequence). Trimming took off 4 bases at V and 0 bases at J, with 15 bases between the two ends. The DNA of the CDR3 is TGTGCCAGCAGCTCAACACTATTCGACGACCAAGAGACCCAGTACTTC. This codes for CASSSTLFDDQETQYF.

The rearrangement links TRBV20-1 to TRBJ2-3, with 9 positions matching TRBD2. The ends lost 2 bases at V and 15 bases at J; junction bases unmatched: 6. The CDR3 sequence is 11 residues long. Germline loops: CDR1 DFQATT, CDR2 SNEGSKA (reference sequence). Here the CDR3 DNA reads TGCAGTGCTAGAAGGCGGGAGGGCGTATATTTT. This encodes CSARRREGVYF.

The sample holds one count of this clone. This chain connects TRBV6-4 to TRBJ2-1, with D possibly being TRBD2 (6 bases). This CDR3 is 13 amino acids long. Trimming stripped 10 bases from V and 5 bases from J, with 15 bases between. In germline, CDR1 is MRHNA, CDR2 SNTAGT. The chain's CDR3 is CATSGQIDNEQFF. In DNA form, the CDR3 reads TGTGCCACGAGCGGGCAGATAGACAATGAGCAGTTCTTC.

V gene TRBV10-3 combines with J gene TRBJ2-7, with TRBD2 identical over 8 bases. The V gene's germline CDR1 is ENHRY and CDR2 SYGVKD. With V trimmed by 10 bases and J by 5 bases, 10 bases remained unmatched. The length of the CDR3 is 13 residues. The CDR3 sequence: CATSLGLGDEQYF. In DNA, the CDR3 is TGTGCCACGAGTCTGGGACTAGGAGACGAGCAGTACTTC.

The rearrangement uses TRBV5-1 and TRBJ1-4; no definite D call. This CDR3 contains 14 residues. V shed 0 bases and J shed 0 bases, with 3 bases lying between them. Germline CDR1 reads SGHRS; CDR2 reads YFSETQ. The CDR3 sequence: CASSLDPTNEKLFF. In nucleotides, the CDR3 is TGCGCCAGCAGCTTGGATCCAACTAATGAAAAACTGTTTTTT.

V is TRBV6-6 and J is TRBJ2-5; TRBD1 matches at 10 bases. TRBJ2-7 explains the end of the DNA better; the J call may be wrong. This CDR3 has 15 amino acids. Looked up from germline, CDR1 is MNHNY and CDR2 is SVGAGI (reference sequence). The CDR3 DNA reads TGTGCCAGCACCCCATCAGGGACAGGGGACAGCGAGCAGTACTTC. It yields the protein CASTPSGTGDSEQYF.

V gene TRBV23-1 combines with J gene TRBJ2-1; no clear D. TRBV23-1 is noted as an ORF with a role that remains uncertain. The V end was cut by 5 bases, the J end by 0 bases, with 5 bases between. CDR3 length: 13 residues. The CDR3 here is CASSNYSYNEQFF. The CDR3 DNA is TGCGCCAGCAGTAACTACTCCTACAATGAGCAGTTCTTC.

The V call is TRBV5-1, the J call TRBJ2-4; D possibly corresponds to TRBD2 (6 bases). Germline CDR1 SGHRS, CDR2 YFSETQ. The CDR3 spans 14 residues. Trimming removed 4 bases at V and 5 bases at J, with 13 bases between. CDR3: CASSGGGTQNIQYF. CDR3 bases: TGCGCCAGCAGCGGCGGCGGGACCCAAAACATTCAGTACTTC.

This chain links TRBV7-3 with TRBJ1-1; D is possibly TRBD1 (5 bases). The CDR3 runs to 12 residues. Deletions cut 6 bases from V and 2 bases from J, with 7 bases between. Germline V gives CDR1 SGHTA, CDR2 FQGTGA. CDR3 DNA: TGTGCCAGCAGGGGGGTCAACACTGAAGCTTTCTTT. Translation gives CASRGVNTEAFF. Drawing the rest from reference TRBV7-3 and TRBJ1-1, the complete variable domain is GAGVSQTPSNKVTEKGKYVELRCDPISGHTALYWYRQSLGQGPEFLIYFQGTGAADDSGLPNDRFFAVRPEGSVSTLKIQRTERGDSAVYLCASRGVNTEAFFGQGTRLTVV.

This clone was observed once. The chain has TRBV4-1 and TRBJ2-3, with no clear D. Germline assignment: CDR1 MGHRA and CDR2 YSYEKL. The V gene lost 6 bases and the J gene lost 0 bases, with 7 bases spanning the gap. This CDR3 region has 13 residues. The CDR3 sequence is CASRELSTDTQYF. DNA of the CDR3: TGCGCCAGCAGGGAGTTAAGCACAGATACGCAGTATTTT.